This TCR beta chain was observed in a study of Graves' ophthalmopathy and Graves' hyperthyroidism. Study observations and caveats: Separation of ophthalmopathy from stable hyperthyroidism was achieved by a 13-signature model, at 85% to 90% sensitivity and 81.08% specificity. Most expanded thyroid clonotypes above 0.001 frequency also appeared in blood.

This clonotype was observed many times. What it binds is not known. Amplification targeted the TCR beta CDR3 regions, with RNA transcripts as the source material. An opening RT-PCR round employed HTBI primers and preceded a second-round multiplex PCR. TCRdb analysed the multiplex PCR reads with MiXCR anew, one entry per CDR3 protein. Of 650,000 to 900,000 distinct CDR3 sequences listed, 35% to 50% were seen once; the top ten hold 44%. Moderately to severely active ophthalmopathy under 3 months, CAS at least 3, NOSPECS at least 4. As diagnostic evidence, clinical symptoms, serum thyroxine, TRAb, thyroid ultrasound and orbital computed tomography were relied upon. Trimming stripped 4 bases from V and 5 bases from J, with 11 bases between. Germline V gene lookup returns CDR1 SNHLY and CDR2 FYNNEI. This CDR3 is built from 13 residues.

The specimen sequenced was peripheral blood. The chain links TRBV2 to TRBJ1-1, with a tentative D call TRBD1 (5 bases). The receptor was isolated from an adult man with Graves' ophthalmopathy. The CDR3 nucleotides read TGTGCCAGCAGTGTGAACAGGCAAACTGAAGCTTTCTTT. Amino acids: CASSVNRQTEAFF.